Listed below are T cell receptor beta chains from one sample, sequenced in a study of cytomegalovirus exposure and HLA in healthy donors. Data came from immunoSEQ multiplex PCR; TCRdb stores just in-frame clones and leaves some out. This sample has about 160,000 clones, with approximately 81% found just once. Source material: PBMCs. These receptor sequences come from a boy younger than 10 in good health and CMV-seronegative. Each CDR3 is given with its conserved first and last residue. Fields, in order: V gene, J gene, D gene, clone size, CDR3 protein, CDR3 DNA. D genes are given only for firm matches. Where a row states a size, it is once, few, many or the class of an expanded clone; other rows omit it.

TRBV28	TRBJ2-6	-	-	CASSPLSLPLSGANVLTF	TGTGCCAGCAGTCCACTGTCCCTCCCACTCTCTGGGGCCAACGTCCTGACTTTC
TRBV5-6	TRBJ2-3	-	-	CASSRLGQDPSTDTQYF	TGTGCCAGCAGCCGCCTTGGACAAGACCCTAGCACAGATACGCAGTATTTT
TRBV19	TRBJ2-1	-	-	CASSIGPYNEQFF	TGTGCCAGTAGTATTGGGCCCTACAATGAGCAGTTCTTC
TRBV9	TRBJ2-1	-	-	CASSPWIGSSYNEQFF	TGTGCCAGCAGCCCCTGGATCGGGAGCTCCTACAATGAGCAGTTCTTC
TRBV5-1	TRBJ1-2	TRBD1	-	CASSSPSDRGVYGYTF	TGCGCCAGCAGCTCCCCGTCGGACAGGGGAGTCTATGGCTACACCTTC
TRBV30	TRBJ2-1	-	-	CAWSVQRRVYNEQFF	TGTGCCTGGAGTGTACAGCGGAGGGTCTACAATGAGCAGTTCTTC
TRBV5-4	TRBJ2-2	TRBD1	once	CASSRGTGASGELFF	TGTGCCAGCAGCCGGGGGACAGGGGCTTCCGGGGAGCTGTTTTTT
TRBV6-5	TRBJ2-3	-	-	CASSYGGSDTQYF	TGTGCCAGCAGTTATGGCGGATCAGATACGCAGTATTTT
TRBV28	TRBJ2-7	-	-	CASNDKSGVEQYF	TGTGCCAGCAACGATAAATCAGGGGTCGAGCAGTACTTC
TRBV6-5	TRBJ1-4	-	once	CATRPSGRTNEKLFF	TGTGCCACCCGACCTAGCGGCCGAACTAATGAAAAACTGTTTTTT
TRBV28	TRBJ2-1	TRBD1	-	CASSTLGQGPQNEQFF	TGTGCCAGCAGTACCCTAGGACAGGGTCCCCAGAATGAGCAGTTCTTC
TRBV7-9	TRBJ1-2	TRBD1	-	CASSPNRLGQPYGYTF	TGTGCCAGCAGTCCGAATCGACTGGGACAGCCCTATGGCTACACCTTC
TRBV2	TRBJ1-5	-	-	CASRAGLSNQPQHF	TGTGCCAGCAGAGCGGGACTCTCCAATCAGCCCCAGCATTTT
TRBV9	TRBJ1-2	-	-	CASSPAGADGYTF	TGTGCCAGCAGCCCGGCAGGGGCGGATGGCTACACCTTC
TRBV30	TRBJ1-4	-	-	CAWRGRANEKLFF	TGTGCCTGGAGAGGCAGGGCTAATGAAAAACTGTTTTTT
TRBV5-1	TRBJ2-5	-	-	CASSDSRGETQYF	TGCGCCAGCAGCGATTCGAGAGGGGAGACCCAGTACTTC
TRBV30	TRBJ2-1	TRBD2	once	CAWSVLAGGPYEQFF	TGTGCCTGGAGTGTACTAGCGGGGGGGCCCTATGAGCAGTTCTTC
TRBV6-4	TRBJ2-3	TRBD2	-	CASSRGGVGDTQYF	TGTGCCAGCAGCCGTGGGGGGGTTGGAGATACGCAGTATTTT
TRBV7-3	TRBJ1-1	TRBD1	-	CASARDSLNTEAFF	TGTGCCAGCGCGCGGGACAGCTTGAACACTGAAGCTTTCTTT
TRBV6-1	TRBJ2-3	TRBD2	few	CASSKTSGGTDTQYF	TGTGCCAGCAGCAAAACTAGCGGGGGCACAGATACGCAGTATTTT
TRBV5-4	TRBJ2-1	-	-	CASSWGLMLYNEQFF	TGTGCCAGCAGCTGGGGACTTATGTTATACAATGAGCAGTTCTTC
TRBV20-1	TRBJ2-3	TRBD2	-	CSAGLAGQYF	TGCAGTGCGGGACTAGCTGGGCAGTATTTT
TRBV28	TRBJ1-6	-	-	CASLRGVGLNSPLHF	TGTGCCAGCCTCCGGGGGGTAGGGTTAAATTCACCCCTCCACTTT
TRBV10-3	TRBJ2-7	-	-	CAISESVLLVTEQYF	TGTGCCATCAGTGAGTCAGTTCTACTAGTGACCGAGCAGTACTTC
TRBV4-1	TRBJ2-1	TRBD2	-	CASSQEGTSGPSSYNEQFF	TGCGCCAGCAGCCAAGAAGGGACTAGCGGGCCGAGCTCCTACAATGAGCAGTTCTTC
TRBV29-1	TRBJ1-1	-	once	CSVVPGLGNTEAFF	TGCAGCGTTGTCCCGGGACTGGGGAACACTGAAGCTTTCTTT
TRBV5-1	TRBJ1-4	TRBD1	-	CASRLSGTDNEKLFF	TGCGCCAGCAGACTTTCCGGGACAGATAATGAAAAACTGTTTTTT
TRBV11-1	TRBJ2-5	TRBD2	-	CASSLNSGTETQYF	TGTGCCAGCAGCTTGAATAGCGGGACCGAGACCCAGTACTTC
TRBV25-1	TRBJ2-7	-	-	CASSGGIAAPYEQYF	TGTGCCAGCAGTGGGGGAATAGCGGCTCCCTACGAGCAGTACTTC
TRBV11-1	TRBJ2-3	-	-	CASSLLSTDTQYF	TGTGCCAGCAGCTTACTCTCCACAGATACGCAGTATTTT
TRBV2	TRBJ1-2	-	few	CASSDPTSDGYTF	TGTGCCAGCAGCGATCCAACCTCGGATGGCTACACCTTC
TRBV28	TRBJ2-3	TRBD2	few	CASSPTSGSTDTQYF	TGTGCCAGCAGTCCCACTAGCGGTAGCACAGATACGCAGTATTTT
TRBV7-6	TRBJ2-3	TRBD1	-	CASSPIGTGVADTQYF	TGTGCCAGCAGCCCCATAGGGACAGGGGTGGCAGATACGCAGTATTTT
TRBV5-1	TRBJ2-5	TRBD2	-	CASSSTPPGSGEETQYF	TGCGCCAGCAGCTCCACCCCACCAGGGAGCGGGGAAGAGACCCAGTACTTC
TRBV19	TRBJ1-6	TRBD1	-	CASVDRANSPLHF	TGTGCCAGTGTGGACAGGGCGAATTCACCCCTCCACTTT
TRBV7-8	TRBJ2-2	TRBD1	-	CASSSDRGQYTGELFF	TGTGCCAGCAGCTCGGACAGGGGGCAATACACCGGGGAGCTGTTTTTT
TRBV30	TRBJ2-2	-	-	CAWSAGQKGAGELFF	TGTGCCTGGAGTGCTGGGCAGAAGGGGGCCGGGGAGCTGTTTTTT
TRBV2	TRBJ2-3	TRBD2	few	CASSDSRGGRDTQYF	TGTGCCAGCAGTGACTCGCGGGGGGGTAGAGATACGCAGTATTTT
TRBV28	TRBJ1-2	-	-	CASSLSANYGYTF	TGTGCCAGCAGTTTATCGGCTAACTATGGCTACACCTTC
TRBV19	TRBJ2-1	TRBD2	-	CASQERGVRLNEQFF	TGTGCCAGCCAGGAGCGGGGGGTACGACTAAATGAGCAGTTCTTC
TRBV30	TRBJ2-1	TRBD2	-	CAWRATSGRNEQFF	TGTGCCTGGAGGGCCACTAGCGGGAGAAATGAGCAGTTCTTC
TRBV5-4	TRBJ1-3	TRBD1	-	CASSFRQGASGNTIYF	TGTGCCAGCAGCTTTAGACAGGGGGCGAGTGGAAACACCATATATTTT
TRBV19	TRBJ2-7	-	-	CASSKFSTGPTYEQYF	TGTGCCAGTAGTAAGTTCTCCACAGGACCTACCTACGAGCAGTACTTC